The 26 T cell receptor beta chains below were found in one sample sequenced in a study of OX40 agonist ivuxolimab in advanced cancers. Library construction relied on the immunoSEQ multiplex PCR assay. The table comes from immuneACCESS by way of TCRdb, which keeps in-frame sequences with V and J called. Part of the clones is missing from these tables; in studies checked, under half for an unresolved V gene and the rest for unknown reasons. The sample table lists a few thousand clones, 81% of them with a count of one. The ten largest clonotypes hold under 15% of the sample. Sequenced material: CD4+ or CD8+ T cells sorted from blood, taken in a trial of the OX40 agonist ivuxolimab. Every receptor here comes from an adult with an advanced solid tumor such as melanoma, head and neck, liver or kidney cancer.

The V call is TRBV4-2, the J call TRBJ1-1; D is unresolved. The V gene's germline CDR1 is LGHNA and CDR2 YNFKEQ. This CDR3 has 14 residues. Trimming took off 5 bases at V and 4 bases at J, with 14 bases between the two ends. CDR3 DNA sequence: TGTGCCAGCAGCTTGGCGGGATGGGGCACTGAAGCTTTCTTT. Residues: CASSLAGWGTEAFF.

This sequence joins TRBV7-2 and TRBJ1-5; D is uncertain. V was clipped by 0 bases and J by 9 bases, with 9 bases between them. The CDR3 extends over 13 amino acids. CDR1 and CDR2 (germline): SGHTA, FQGNSA. For the CDR3, the DNA is TGTGCCAGCAGCTTAGCTGGTGCCGGGCCCCAGCATTTT. Translation gives CASSLAGAGPQHF.

The chain joins TRBV4-2 to TRBJ2-3, with D perhaps matching TRBD1 (5 bases). Looked up from germline, CDR1 is LGHNA and CDR2 is YNFKEQ. V gave up 1 base and J gave up 4 bases, with 15 bases separating them. The CDR3 loop spans 16 amino acids. This CDR3 is CASSQGGTWAPDTQYF. The CDR3 DNA follows: TGTGCCAGCAGCCAAGGGGGCACTTGGGCCCCAGATACGCAGTATTTT.

On this clone itself: The sample holds other DNA sequences that translate to the same CDR3. V and J are TRBV4-1 and TRBJ2-7; tentative D call: TRBD2 (5 bases). CDR3 size: 14 residues. Germline CDR1 and CDR2: MGHRA and YSYEKL. Trimming shortened V by 1 base and J by 1 base, and 8 bases separated the two germline ends. The CDR3 DNA is TGCGCCAGCAGCCAAGGAGGAGGATCCTACGAGCAGTACTTC. Amino acid sequence: CASSQGGGSYEQYF.

This clone appeared a single time. V and J are TRBV27 and TRBJ2-7, with 13 positions matching TRBD2. Germline V gives CDR1 MNHEY, CDR2 SMNVEV (reference sequence). CDR3 size: 16 residues. V gave up 9 bases and J gave up 3 bases; unmatched junction bases: 11. The CDR3 is CASKGRGTSGDYEQYF. The CDR3 DNA is TGTGCCAGTAAAGGGCGGGGGACTAGCGGGGACTACGAGCAGTACTTC.

The rearrangement links TRBV19 to TRBJ2-2; 9 positions agree with TRBD1. The ends lost 4 bases at V and 3 bases at J; junction bases unmatched: 3. Germline V CDR1 and CDR2: LNHDA, SQIVND (reference sequence). The CDR3 consists of 15 residues. CDR3 DNA: TGTGCCAGTAGTACGACAGGGGGTTACACCGGGGAGCTGTTTTTT. This encodes CASSTTGGYTGELFF.

The chain links TRBV5-1 to TRBJ2-3; 7 bases map to TRBD2. This CDR3 spans 17 amino acids. V trimming: 0 bases; J trimming: 4 bases; junction bases outside the gene matches: 11. Germline lookup yields CDR1 SGHRS and CDR2 YFSETQ. The CDR3 DNA sequence: TGCGCCAGCAGCTTGGATGGGCGTCGCGGGAGTCCAGATACGCAGTATTTT. Translation: CASSLDGRRGSPDTQYF. Filled out from reference TRBV5-1 and TRBJ2-3, the complete variable domain reads KAGVTQTPRYLIKTRGQQVTLSCSPISGHRSVSWYQQTPGQGLQFLFEYFSETQRNKGNFPGRFSGRQFSNSRSEMNVSTLELGDSALYLCASSLDGRRGSPDTQYFGPGTRLTVL.

The chain employs TRBV5-4 and TRBJ2-3, with 7 bases aligning to TRBD1. Germline CDR1 and CDR2: SGHNT and YYREEE (reference sequence). The CDR3 is 14 residues long. With 4 bases clipped from V and 7 bases from J, the junction kept 9 bases outside the gene matches. The CDR3 region is CASSGAGGYYTQYF. CDR3 nucleotide sequence: TGTGCCAGCAGCGGGGCAGGGGGTTATTATACGCAGTATTTT.

The chain joins TRBV30 to TRBJ2-3, with 7 bases matching TRBD2. Losses at the gene ends were 4 bases for V and 2 bases for J; bases not matched to a gene: 6. The germline gives CDR1 GTSNPN, CDR2 SVGIG (reference sequence). The length of the CDR3 is 14 residues. CDR3 region: CAWTLAGFTDTQYF. CDR3 DNA sequence: TGTGCCTGGACCTTAGCGGGCTTCACAGATACGCAGTATTTT.

This sequence joins TRBV7-2 and TRBJ2-4; TRBD2 might be the D (6 bases). Trimming removed 2 bases at V and 0 bases at J, with 11 bases between. Germline-derived CDR1 and CDR2 are SGHTA and FQGNSA. The CDR3 is 16 amino acids. CDR3 in amino acids: CASSLLPGVAKNIQYF. For the CDR3, the DNA is TGTGCCAGCAGCTTATTACCGGGAGTAGCCAAAAACATTCAGTACTTC.

The gene calls are TRBV11-2 and TRBJ2-1, with 12 bases lining up with TRBD2. This CDR3 spans 16 amino acids. After removal of 5 bases from V and 7 bases from J, the junction contained 9 bases not matched to a gene. CDR1 is SGHAT, CDR2 FQNNGV, per germline. CDR3 amino acids: CASSPRLAGVENEQFF. CDR3 bases: TGTGCCAGCAGCCCCCGACTAGCGGGAGTAGAGAATGAGCAGTTCTTC.

The J gene is TRBJ2-2, the V gene TRBV4-1, with a tentative D call TRBD2 (6 bases). The CDR3 length is 16 residues. Trimming stripped 4 bases from V and 2 bases from J, with 14 bases between. The V gene's germline CDR1 is MGHRA and CDR2 YSYEKL. CDR3 nucleotide sequence: TGCGCCAGCAGCCTGTACCGGGAGCAAAACACCGGGGAGCTGTTTTTT. Residues: CASSLYREQNTGELFF.

The count of this clone is one. The chain uses TRBV30 and TRBJ2-2; 8 bases line up with TRBD2. The junction had 4 bases not matched to a gene; V was cut back by 0 bases and J by 4 bases. The CDR3 loop spans 15 amino acids. The V gene's germline CDR1 is GTSNPN and CDR2 SVGIG (reference sequence). As DNA, the CDR3 is TGTGCCTGGAGTGTACGCGGGGGGCCCACCGGGGAGCTGTTTTTT. Encoded protein: CAWSVRGGPTGELFF.

Note on this clone: A junction end diverges from the germline sequence, so it may reflect a read error. The chain uses TRBV30 and TRBJ2-2; the D gene is possibly TRBD2 (5 bases). Germline V lookup: CDR1 GTSNPN, CDR2 SVGIG (reference sequence). The CDR3 covers 17 residues. The CDR3 nucleotides read TGTGCCTGGAGTGTATCGAGTAGGTGGGGTCCTCACCGGGGAGCTGTTTTT. Protein product: CAWSVSSRWGPHRGAVF.

The chain couples TRBV5-6 to TRBJ2-3; D ambiguous. There are 11 residues in the CDR3. Trimming took 2 bases from V and 11 from J, leaving 9 bases between them. Germline V lookup: CDR1 SGHDT, CDR2 YYEEEE. CDR3 bases: TGTGCCAGCAGCTTTTCTGTTGAGCAGTATTTT. Translation: CASSFSVEQYF.

The J gene is TRBJ2-3, the V gene TRBV7-9; D possibly matches TRBD1 or TRBD2 (6 bases each). V lost 1 base to trimming and J lost 3 bases, with 11 bases between them. Germline V gene lookup returns CDR1 SEHNR and CDR2 FQNEAQ (reference sequence). This CDR3 has 15 residues. In DNA form, the CDR3 reads TGTGCCAGCAGCTTAGAGGAGGGGGGAACAGATACGCAGTATTTT. Its protein is CASSLEEGGTDTQYF.

The V and J genes are TRBV7-9 and TRBJ1-4; 8 bases are shared with TRBD1. Per germline, CDR1 SEHNR and CDR2 FQNEAQ (reference sequence). Germline trimming cut 5 bases from V and 6 bases from J; bases unmatched to any gene: 8. This CDR3 region has 15 residues. The CDR3 protein is CASSPSTGGDEKLFF. Here the CDR3 DNA reads TGTGCCAGCAGCCCGTCCACAGGGGGTGATGAAAAACTGTTTTTT.

The chain uses TRBV27 and TRBJ2-7; 13 bases fit TRBD2. This CDR3 spans 19 amino acids. The trim removed 5 bases at V and 0 bases at J, leaving 13 bases unmatched. Looked up from germline, CDR1 is MNHEY and CDR2 is SMNVEV (reference sequence). Here the CDR3 reads CASSPANRLAGGFSYEQYF. CDR3 coding DNA: TGTGCCAGCAGTCCCGCCAACAGACTAGCGGGGGGCTTCTCCTACGAGCAGTACTTC.

This rearrangement joins TRBV5-5 to TRBJ2-7, with D hard to call. Per germline, CDR1 SGHKS and CDR2 YYEKEE (reference sequence). V lost 1 base, J lost 0 bases, and 5 bases lay in between. The CDR3 totals 13 residues. CDR3 nucleotide sequence: TGTGCCAGCAGCTTGAGGGACTCCTACGAGCAGTACTTC. This codes for CASSLRDSYEQYF.

The V call is TRBV9, the J call TRBJ2-1, with TRBD1 matching 8 bases. Germline V gives CDR1 SGDLS, CDR2 YYNGEE. This CDR3 is 15 amino acids long. The junction had 6 bases not matched to a gene; V was cut back by 3 bases and J by 4 bases. The CDR3 nucleotides are TGTGCCAGCAGCGGAACCGGGACAGGATACAATGAGCAGTTCTTC. Its translation: CASSGTGTGYNEQFF.

V usage is TRBV12-5 and J usage is TRBJ1-1; possibly TRBD1 for D (6 bases). The germline V gene encodes CDR1 LGHNT and CDR2 FRNRAP. V was pared by 4 bases and J by 5 bases, with 11 bases between. The CDR3 spans 13 residues. DNA for the CDR3: TGTGCTAGTGGTTCAGGGGCAGGGACTGAAGCTTTCTTT. The encoded protein is CASGSGAGTEAFF.

Only one count was recorded for this clone. This chain connects TRBV6-6 to TRBJ2-1; TRBD1 is a possible D gene (5 bases). Germline V gene sequence: CDR1 MNHNY, CDR2 SVGAGI (reference sequence). V lost 8 bases and J lost 9, with 8 bases in between. This CDR3 region has 10 residues. The CDR3 loop is CASGQGEQFF. The CDR3 DNA reads TGTGCCAGCGGACAAGGTGAGCAGTTCTTC.

This rearrangement joins TRBV7-9 to TRBJ1-2; D is unclear. V gave up 1 base and J gave up 8 bases, with 11 bases separating them. The CDR3 has 13 amino acids. CDR1 and CDR2 from the germline V gene are SEHNR and FQNEAQ (reference sequence). CDR3 DNA sequence: TGTGCCAGCAGCTTAGAGTTTGAGCGGGGCTACACCTTC. Translation gives CASSLEFERGYTF.

The chain joins TRBV13 to TRBJ1-3; no clear D gene. CDR3 length equals 16 residues. The V end lost 1 base, the J end lost 0 bases, and 10 bases lay between the germline ends. The germline V gene encodes CDR1 PRHDT and CDR2 FYEKMQ (reference sequence). As DNA, the CDR3 is TGTGCCAGCAGCTTAGAAGGAGATAGCTCTGGAAACACCATATATTTT. This sequence encodes CASSLEGDSSGNTIYF.

This clone is large by share. The CDR3 region is CAISEVDNGRNEQFF. The CDR3 coding sequence is TGTGCCATCAGTGAGGTGGACAATGGCAGGAATGAGCAGTTCTTC. The gene calls are TRBV10-3 and TRBJ2-1; tentatively, D is TRBD1 (5 bases). Germline CDR1 ENHRY, CDR2 SYGVKD. The CDR3 contains 15 residues. With 2 bases removed from V and 7 bases from J, the gap between germline ends came to 15 bases.

As DNA, the CDR3 is TGTGCCAGCAGCGTCGACGGTTTTGAAGCTTTCTTT. The encoded protein is CASSVDGFEAFF. This rearrangement joins TRBV9 to TRBJ1-1; D gene uncertain. CDR3 length: 12 amino acids. V was pared by 2 bases and J by 7 bases, with 9 bases between. Germline V gene lookup returns CDR1 SGDLS and CDR2 YYNGEE.